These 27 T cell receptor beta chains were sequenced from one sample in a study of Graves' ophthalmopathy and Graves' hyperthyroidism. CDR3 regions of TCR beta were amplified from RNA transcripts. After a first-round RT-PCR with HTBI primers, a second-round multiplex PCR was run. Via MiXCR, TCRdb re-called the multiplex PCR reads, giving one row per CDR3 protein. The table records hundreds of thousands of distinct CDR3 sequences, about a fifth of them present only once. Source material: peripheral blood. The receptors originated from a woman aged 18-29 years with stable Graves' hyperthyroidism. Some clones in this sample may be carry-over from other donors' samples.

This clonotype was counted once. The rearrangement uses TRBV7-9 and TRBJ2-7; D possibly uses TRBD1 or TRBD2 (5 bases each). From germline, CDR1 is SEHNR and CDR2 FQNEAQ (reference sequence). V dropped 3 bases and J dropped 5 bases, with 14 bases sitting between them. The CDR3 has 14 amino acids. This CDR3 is CASSFSGGEDEQYF. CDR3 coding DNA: TGTGCCAGCAGCTTTTCTGGGGGTGAGGACGAGCAGTACTTC.

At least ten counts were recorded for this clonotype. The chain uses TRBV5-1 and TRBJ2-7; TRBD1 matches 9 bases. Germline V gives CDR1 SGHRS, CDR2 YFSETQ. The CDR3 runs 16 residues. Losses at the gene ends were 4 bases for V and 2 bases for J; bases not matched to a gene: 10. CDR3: CASSTNPGQGAYEQYF. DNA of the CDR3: TGCGCCAGCAGCACAAATCCGGGACAGGGCGCCTACGAGCAGTACTTC.

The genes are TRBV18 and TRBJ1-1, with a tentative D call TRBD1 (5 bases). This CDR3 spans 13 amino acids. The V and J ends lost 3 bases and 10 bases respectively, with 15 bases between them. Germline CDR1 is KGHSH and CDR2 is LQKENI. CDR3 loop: CASSPSPGLAAFF. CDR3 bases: TGTGCCAGCTCACCCTCCCCGGGGCTTGCAGCTTTCTTT.

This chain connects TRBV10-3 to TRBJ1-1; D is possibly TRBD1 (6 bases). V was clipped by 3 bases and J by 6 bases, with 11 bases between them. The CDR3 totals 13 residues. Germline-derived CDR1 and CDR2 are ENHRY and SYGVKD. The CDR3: CAISDQRQAEAFF. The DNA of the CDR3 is TGTGCCATCAGTGACCAGCGACAGGCTGAAGCTTTCTTT.

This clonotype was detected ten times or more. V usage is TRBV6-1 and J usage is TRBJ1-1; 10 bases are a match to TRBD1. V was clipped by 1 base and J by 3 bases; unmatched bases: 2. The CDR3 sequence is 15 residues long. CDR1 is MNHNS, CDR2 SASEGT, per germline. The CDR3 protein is CASSEGTGGYTEAFF. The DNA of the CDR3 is TGTGCCAGCAGTGAAGGGACAGGGGGTTACACTGAAGCTTTCTTT.

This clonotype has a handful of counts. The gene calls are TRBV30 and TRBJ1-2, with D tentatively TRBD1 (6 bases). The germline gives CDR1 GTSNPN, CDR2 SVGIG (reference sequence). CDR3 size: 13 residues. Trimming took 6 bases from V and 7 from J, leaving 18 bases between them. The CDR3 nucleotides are TGTGCCTGTAAGGTCCAGGGGACGAGTGGCTACACCTTC. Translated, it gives CACKVQGTSGYTF.

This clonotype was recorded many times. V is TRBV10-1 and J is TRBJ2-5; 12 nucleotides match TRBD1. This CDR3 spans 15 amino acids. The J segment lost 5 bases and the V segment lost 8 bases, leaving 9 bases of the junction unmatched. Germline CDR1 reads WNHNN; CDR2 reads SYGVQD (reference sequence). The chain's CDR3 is CASSAGTGGLETQYF. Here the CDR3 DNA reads TGCGCCAGCTCAGCAGGGACAGGGGGCTTGGAGACCCAGTACTTC.

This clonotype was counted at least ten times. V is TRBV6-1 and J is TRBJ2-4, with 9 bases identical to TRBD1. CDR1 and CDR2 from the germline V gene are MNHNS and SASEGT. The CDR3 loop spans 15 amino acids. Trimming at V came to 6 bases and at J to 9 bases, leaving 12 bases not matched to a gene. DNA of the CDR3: TGTGCCAGCAGACCACCCCCGGACAGGGGTAGCATTCAGTACTTC. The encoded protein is CASRPPPDRGSIQYF.

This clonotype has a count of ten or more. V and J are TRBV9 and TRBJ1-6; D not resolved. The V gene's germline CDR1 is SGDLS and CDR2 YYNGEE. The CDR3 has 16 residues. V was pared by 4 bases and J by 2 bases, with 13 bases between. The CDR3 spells CASSSSAAAYNSPLHF. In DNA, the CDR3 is TGTGCCAGCAGCTCTTCCGCGGCAGCCTATAATTCACCCCTCCACTTT.

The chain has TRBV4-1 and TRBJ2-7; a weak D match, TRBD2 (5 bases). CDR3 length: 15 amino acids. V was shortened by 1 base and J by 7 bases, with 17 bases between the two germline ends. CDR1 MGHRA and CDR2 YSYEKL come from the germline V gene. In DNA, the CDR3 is TGCGCCAGCAGCCAAGTCTCTAGTCTAGTAGCGGAGCAGTACTTC. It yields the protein CASSQVSSLVAEQYF.

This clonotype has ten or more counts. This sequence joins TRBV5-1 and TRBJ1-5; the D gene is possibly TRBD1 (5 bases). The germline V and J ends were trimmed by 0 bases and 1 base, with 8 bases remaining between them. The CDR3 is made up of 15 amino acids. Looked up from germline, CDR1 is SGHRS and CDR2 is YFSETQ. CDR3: CASSLVPGSNQPQHF. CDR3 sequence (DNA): TGCGCCAGCAGCTTGGTCCCAGGGAGCAATCAGCCCCAGCATTTT.

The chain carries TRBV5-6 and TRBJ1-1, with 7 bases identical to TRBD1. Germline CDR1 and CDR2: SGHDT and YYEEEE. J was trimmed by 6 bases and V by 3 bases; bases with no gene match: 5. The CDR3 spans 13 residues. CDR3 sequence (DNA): TGTGCCAGCAGCTCGACAGGGAGGGCTGAAGCTTTCTTT. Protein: CASSSTGRAEAFF. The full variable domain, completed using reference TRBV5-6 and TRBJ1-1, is DAGVTQSPTHLIKTRGQQVTLRCSPKSGHDTVSWYQQALGQGPQFIFQYYEEEERQRGNFPDRFSGHQFPNYSSELNVNALLLGDSALYLCASSSTGRAEAFFGQGTRLTVV.

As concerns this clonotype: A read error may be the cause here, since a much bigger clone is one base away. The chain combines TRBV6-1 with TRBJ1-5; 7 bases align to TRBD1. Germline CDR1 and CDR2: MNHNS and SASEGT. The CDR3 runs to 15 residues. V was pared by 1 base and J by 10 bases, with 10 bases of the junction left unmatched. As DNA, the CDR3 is TGTGCCAGCAGTGAAGGGGACAGAGAGATCAGTCCCCAGCATTTT. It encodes CASSEGDREISPQHF.

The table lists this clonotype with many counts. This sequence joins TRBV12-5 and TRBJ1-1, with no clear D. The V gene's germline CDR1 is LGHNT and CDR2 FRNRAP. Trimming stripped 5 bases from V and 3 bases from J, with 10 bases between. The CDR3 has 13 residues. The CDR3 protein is CASGPFVDTEAFF. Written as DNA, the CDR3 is TGTGCTAGTGGTCCCTTTGTCGACACTGAAGCTTTCTTT.

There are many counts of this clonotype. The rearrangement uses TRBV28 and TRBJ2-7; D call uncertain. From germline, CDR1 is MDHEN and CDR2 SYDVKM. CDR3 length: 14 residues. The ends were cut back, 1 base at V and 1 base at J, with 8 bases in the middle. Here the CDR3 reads CASSLFQLSYEQYF. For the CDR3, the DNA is TGTGCCAGCAGTTTATTTCAGCTGTCCTACGAGCAGTACTTC.

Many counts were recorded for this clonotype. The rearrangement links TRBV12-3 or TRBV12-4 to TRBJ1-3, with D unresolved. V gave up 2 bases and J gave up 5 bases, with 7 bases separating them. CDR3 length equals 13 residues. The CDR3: CASSLIGRNTIYF. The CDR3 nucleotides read TGTGCCAGCAGTTTAATCGGGCGAAACACCATATATTTT.

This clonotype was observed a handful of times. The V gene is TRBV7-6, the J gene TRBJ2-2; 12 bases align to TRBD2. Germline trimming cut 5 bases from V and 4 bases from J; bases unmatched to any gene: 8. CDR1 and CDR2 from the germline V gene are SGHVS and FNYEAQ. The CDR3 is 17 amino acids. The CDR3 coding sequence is TGTGCCAGCAGCACGCCTAGCGGGGGGGCCGGCACCGGGGAGCTGTTTTTT. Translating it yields CASSTPSGGAGTGELFF.

DNA for the CDR3: TGCAGCGTTGGAGTGGGCTTGGTGACCCAGTACTTC. This encodes CSVGVGLVTQYF. The chain links TRBV29-1 to TRBJ2-5; no clear D. CDR1 and CDR2 (germline): SQVTM, ANQGSEA. The CDR3 extends over 12 amino acids. Trimming took off 4 bases at V and 7 bases at J, with 13 bases between the two ends.

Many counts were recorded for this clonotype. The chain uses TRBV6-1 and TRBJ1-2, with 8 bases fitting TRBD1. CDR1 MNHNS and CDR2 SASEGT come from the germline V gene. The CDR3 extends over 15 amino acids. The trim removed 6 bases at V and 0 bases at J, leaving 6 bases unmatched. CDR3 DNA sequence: TGTGCCAGCAGATTGACAGGGGCCACTAACTATGGCTACACCTTC. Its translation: CASRLTGATNYGYTF.

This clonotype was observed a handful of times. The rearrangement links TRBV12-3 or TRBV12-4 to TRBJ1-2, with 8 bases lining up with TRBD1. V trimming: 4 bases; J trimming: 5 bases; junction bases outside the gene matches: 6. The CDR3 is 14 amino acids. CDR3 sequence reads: CASSYQGARYGYTF. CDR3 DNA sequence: TGTGCCAGCAGTTATCAGGGGGCGAGATATGGCTACACCTTC.

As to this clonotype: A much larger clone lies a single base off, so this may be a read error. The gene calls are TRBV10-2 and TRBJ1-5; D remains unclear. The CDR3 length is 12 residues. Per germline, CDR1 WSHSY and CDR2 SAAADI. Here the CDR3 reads CASCIGNQPQQF. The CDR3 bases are TGCGCCAGTTGTATTGGCAATCAGCCCCAGCAGTTT.

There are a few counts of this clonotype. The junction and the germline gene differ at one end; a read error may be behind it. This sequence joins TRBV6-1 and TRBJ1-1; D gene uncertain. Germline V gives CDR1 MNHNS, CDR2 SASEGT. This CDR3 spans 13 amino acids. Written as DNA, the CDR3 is TGTGCCAGCACCGGGATCGAGAACACTGATGCTTTCTTT. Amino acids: CASTGIENTDAFF.

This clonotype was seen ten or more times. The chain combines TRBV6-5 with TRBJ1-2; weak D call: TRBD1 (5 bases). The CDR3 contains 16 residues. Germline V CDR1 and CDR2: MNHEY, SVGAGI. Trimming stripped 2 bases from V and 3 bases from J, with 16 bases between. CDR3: CASSYDPMGQDYGYTF. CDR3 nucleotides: TGTGCCAGCAGTTACGATCCGATGGGGCAGGACTATGGCTACACCTTC.

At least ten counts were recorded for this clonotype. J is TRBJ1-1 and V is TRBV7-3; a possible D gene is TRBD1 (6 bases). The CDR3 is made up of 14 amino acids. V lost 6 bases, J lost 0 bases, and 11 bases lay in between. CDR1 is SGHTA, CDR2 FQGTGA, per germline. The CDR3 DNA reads TGTGCCAGCAGGCAGGACAGCCTGAACACTGAAGCTTTCTTT. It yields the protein CASRQDSLNTEAFF.

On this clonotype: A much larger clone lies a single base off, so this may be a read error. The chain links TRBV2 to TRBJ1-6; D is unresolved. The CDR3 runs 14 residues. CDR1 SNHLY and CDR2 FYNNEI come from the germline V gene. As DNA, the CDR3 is TGTGCCAGCGGACTGAGCTCCTATAATTCACACCTCCACTTT. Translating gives CASGLSSYNSHLHF. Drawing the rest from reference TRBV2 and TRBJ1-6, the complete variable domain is EPEVTQTPSHQVTQMGQEVILRCVPISNHLYFYWYRQILGQKVEFLVSFYNNEISEKSEIFDDQFSVERPDGSNFTLKIRSTKLEDSAMYFCASGLSSYNSHLHFGNGTRLTVT.

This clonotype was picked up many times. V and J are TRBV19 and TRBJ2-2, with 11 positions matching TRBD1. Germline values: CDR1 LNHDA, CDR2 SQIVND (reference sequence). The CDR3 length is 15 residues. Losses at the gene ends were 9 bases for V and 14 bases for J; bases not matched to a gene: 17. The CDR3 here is CASRLDGQGARGLFF. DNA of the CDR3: TGTGCCAGCCGACTAGACGGACAGGGGGCGCGGGGTCTGTTTTTT.

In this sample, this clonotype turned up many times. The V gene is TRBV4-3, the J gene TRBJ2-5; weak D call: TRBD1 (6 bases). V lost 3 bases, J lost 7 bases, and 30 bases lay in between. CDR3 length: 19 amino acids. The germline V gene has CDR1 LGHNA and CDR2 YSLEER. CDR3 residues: CASSHSFSGTRDQDWTQYF. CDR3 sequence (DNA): TGCGCCAGCAGCCATAGCTTCTCGGGGACAAGGGATCAAGATTGGACCCAGTACTTC.